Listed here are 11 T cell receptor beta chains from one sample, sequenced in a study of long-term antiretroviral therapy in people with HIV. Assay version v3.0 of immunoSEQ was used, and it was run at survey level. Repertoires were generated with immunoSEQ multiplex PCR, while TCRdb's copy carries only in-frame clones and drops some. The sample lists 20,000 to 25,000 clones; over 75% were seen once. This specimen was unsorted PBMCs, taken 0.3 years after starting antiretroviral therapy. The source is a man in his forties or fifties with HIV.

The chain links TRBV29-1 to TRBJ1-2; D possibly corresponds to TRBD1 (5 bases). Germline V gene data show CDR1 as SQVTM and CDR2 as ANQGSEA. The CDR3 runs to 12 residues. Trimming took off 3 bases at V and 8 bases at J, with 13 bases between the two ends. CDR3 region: CSVEEGLGGYTF. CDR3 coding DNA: TGCAGCGTTGAGGAGGGGTTAGGGGGCTACACCTTC.

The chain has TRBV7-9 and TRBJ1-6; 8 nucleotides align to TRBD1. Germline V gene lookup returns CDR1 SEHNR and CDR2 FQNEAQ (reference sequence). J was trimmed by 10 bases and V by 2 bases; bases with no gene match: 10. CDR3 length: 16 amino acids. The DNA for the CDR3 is TGTGCCAGCAGCTTAAGGAGACAGGGGAAAGGATCACCCCTCCACTTT. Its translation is CASSLRRQGKGSPLHF.

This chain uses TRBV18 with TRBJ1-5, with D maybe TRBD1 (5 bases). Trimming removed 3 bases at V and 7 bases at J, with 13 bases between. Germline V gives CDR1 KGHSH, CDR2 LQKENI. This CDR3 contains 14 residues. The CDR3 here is CASSPQGGEQPQHF. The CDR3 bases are TGTGCCAGCTCACCGCAGGGTGGAGAACAGCCCCAGCATTTT.

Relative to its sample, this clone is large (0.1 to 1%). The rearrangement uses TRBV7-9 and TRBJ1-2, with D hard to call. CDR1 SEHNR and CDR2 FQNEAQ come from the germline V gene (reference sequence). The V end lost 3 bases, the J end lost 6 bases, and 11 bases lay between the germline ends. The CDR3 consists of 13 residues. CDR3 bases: TGTGCCAGCAGCTTTCAAACGTCCAATGGCTACACCTTC. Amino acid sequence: CASSFQTSNGYTF. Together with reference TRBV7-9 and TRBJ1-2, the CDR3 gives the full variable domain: DTGVSQNPRHKITKRGQNVTFRCDPISEHNRLYWYRQTLGQGPEFLTYFQNEAQLEKSRLLSDRFSAERPKGSFSTLEIQRTEQGDSAMYLCASSFQTSNGYTFGSGTRLTVV.

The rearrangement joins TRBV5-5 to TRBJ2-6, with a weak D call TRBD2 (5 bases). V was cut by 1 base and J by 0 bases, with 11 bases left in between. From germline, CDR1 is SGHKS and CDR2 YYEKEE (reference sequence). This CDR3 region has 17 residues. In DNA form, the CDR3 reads TGTGCCAGCAGCTTGTCGGGAATGTTCTCTGGGGCCAACGTCCTGACTTTC. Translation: CASSLSGMFSGANVLTF.

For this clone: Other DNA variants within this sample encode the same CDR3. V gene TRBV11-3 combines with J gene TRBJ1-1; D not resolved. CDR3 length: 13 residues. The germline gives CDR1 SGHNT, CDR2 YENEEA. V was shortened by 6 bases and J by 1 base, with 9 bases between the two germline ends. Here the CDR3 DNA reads TGTGCCAGCAGAGGCCGGGGGAACACTGAAGCTTTCTTT. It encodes CASRGRGNTEAFF.

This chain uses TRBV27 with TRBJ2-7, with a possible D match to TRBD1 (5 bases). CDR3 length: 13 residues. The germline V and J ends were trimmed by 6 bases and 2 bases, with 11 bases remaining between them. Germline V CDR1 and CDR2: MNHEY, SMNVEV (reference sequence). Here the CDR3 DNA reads TGTGCCAGCAGCCCAGGCAGGGCCTACGAGCAGTACTTC. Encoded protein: CASSPGRAYEQYF.

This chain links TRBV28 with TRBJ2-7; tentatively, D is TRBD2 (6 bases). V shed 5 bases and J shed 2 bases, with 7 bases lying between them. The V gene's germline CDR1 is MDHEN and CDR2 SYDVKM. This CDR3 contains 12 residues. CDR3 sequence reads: CASSPGAYEQYF. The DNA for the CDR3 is TGTGCCAGCAGTCCGGGGGCCTACGAGCAGTACTTC.

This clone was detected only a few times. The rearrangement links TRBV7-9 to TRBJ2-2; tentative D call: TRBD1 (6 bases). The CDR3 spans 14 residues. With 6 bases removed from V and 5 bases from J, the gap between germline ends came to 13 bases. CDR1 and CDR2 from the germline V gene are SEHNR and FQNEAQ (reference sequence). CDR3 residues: CASRDPRGTGELFF. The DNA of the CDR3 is TGTGCCAGCAGGGACCCCAGGGGAACCGGGGAGCTGTTTTTT.

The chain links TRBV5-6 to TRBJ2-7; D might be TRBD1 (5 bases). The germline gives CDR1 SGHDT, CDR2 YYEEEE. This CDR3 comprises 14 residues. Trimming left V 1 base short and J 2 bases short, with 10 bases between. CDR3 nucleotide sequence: TGTGCCAGCAGCTTGAGCAGGGTCCCCTACGAGCAGTACTTC. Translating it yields CASSLSRVPYEQYF.

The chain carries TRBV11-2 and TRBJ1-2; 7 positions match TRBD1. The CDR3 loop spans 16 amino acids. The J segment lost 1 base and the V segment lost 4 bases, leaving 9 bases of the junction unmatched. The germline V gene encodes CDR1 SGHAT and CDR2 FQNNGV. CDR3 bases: TGTGCCAGCAGCTACCTACGGGACAGAGATAACTATGGCTACACCTTC. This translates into CASSYLRDRDNYGYTF.